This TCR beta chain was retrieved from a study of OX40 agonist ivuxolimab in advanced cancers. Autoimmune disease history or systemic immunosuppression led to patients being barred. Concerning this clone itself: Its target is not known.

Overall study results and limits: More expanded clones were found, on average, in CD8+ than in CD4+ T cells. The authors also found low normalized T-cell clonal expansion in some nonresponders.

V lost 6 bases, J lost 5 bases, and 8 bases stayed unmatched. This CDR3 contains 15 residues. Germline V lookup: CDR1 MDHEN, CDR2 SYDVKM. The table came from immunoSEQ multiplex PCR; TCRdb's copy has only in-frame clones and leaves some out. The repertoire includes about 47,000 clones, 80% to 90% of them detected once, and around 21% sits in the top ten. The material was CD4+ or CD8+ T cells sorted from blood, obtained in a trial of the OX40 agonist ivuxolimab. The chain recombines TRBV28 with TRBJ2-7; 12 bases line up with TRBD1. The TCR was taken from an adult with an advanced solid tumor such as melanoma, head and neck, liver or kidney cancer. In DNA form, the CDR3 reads TGTGCCAGCAGCGCGGGGACAGGGGGCCGTCACGAGCAGTACTTC. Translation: CASSAGTGGRHEQYF. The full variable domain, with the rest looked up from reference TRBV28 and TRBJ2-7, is DVKVTQSSRYLVKRTGEKVFLECVQDMDHENMFWYRQDPGLGLRLIYFSYDVKMKEKGDIPEGYSVSREKKERFSLILESASTNQTSMYLCASSAGTGGRHEQYFGPGTRLTVT.